The 19 T cell receptor beta chains below come from one sample, sequenced in a study of cytomegalovirus exposure and HLA in healthy donors. 60 Vbeta and 13 Jbeta primers were used in PCR. TCRdb keeps only in-frame clones here, not all; method: immunoSEQ multiplex PCR. The sample consists of approximately 150,000 clones, approximately 70% of them appearing once. Sequencing was carried out using PBMCs. All receptors derive from a woman between 35 and 50 years old in good health and CMV-seropositive.

The DNA of the CDR3 is TGTGCCAGCAGCTTAGTCACAGGGGCGCAGGGCTACACCTTC. It is translated as CASSLVTGAQGYTF. This chain connects TRBV7-2 to TRBJ1-2; 7 bases match TRBD1. CDR1 and CDR2 (germline): SGHTA, FQGNSA. V shed 1 base and J 8 bases; nucleotides not matched to a gene: 7. The CDR3 spans 14 residues.

The gene calls are TRBV4-3 and TRBJ2-3, with a tentative D call TRBD2 (6 bases). The V gene's germline CDR1 is LGHNA and CDR2 YSLEER. Trimming stripped 4 bases from V and 2 bases from J, with 13 bases between. This CDR3 region has 15 residues. CDR3 DNA sequence: TGCGCCAGCAGCCGGTTACTAGCCACCACAGATACGCAGTATTTT. Translating it yields CASSRLLATTDTQYF.

The chain recombines TRBV5-1 with TRBJ2-2, with TRBD2 matching 9 bases. Germline lookup yields CDR1 SGHRS and CDR2 YFSETQ. There are 16 residues in the CDR3. Trimming cost V 3 bases and J 5 bases; bases outside gene matches: 8. The CDR3 protein is CASSSQGTSPTGELFF. CDR3 sequence (DNA): TGCGCCAGCAGCTCACAGGGGACTAGCCCTACCGGGGAGCTGTTTTTT.

The chain links TRBV7-6 to TRBJ1-4, with no clear D. This CDR3 is built from 14 residues. V was cut by 0 bases and J by 8 bases, with 10 bases left in between. Germline-derived CDR1 and CDR2 are SGHVS and FNYEAQ. The CDR3 here is CASSLAQQAEKLFF. The CDR3 DNA reads TGTGCCAGCAGCTTAGCACAGCAGGCCGAAAAACTGTTTTTT.

Only a few counts were recorded for this clone. The chain combines TRBV5-1 with TRBJ1-1; D may be TRBD1 (5 bases). The CDR3 totals 14 residues. The ends were cut back, 4 bases at V and 4 bases at J, with 14 bases in the middle. Germline assignment: CDR1 SGHRS and CDR2 YFSETQ. The CDR3 spells CASSVDGGGTEAFF. CDR3 nucleotides: TGCGCCAGCAGCGTGGATGGGGGGGGCACTGAAGCTTTCTTT. Based on the CDR3 plus reference TRBV5-1 and TRBJ1-1, the full variable domain is KAGVTQTPRYLIKTRGQQVTLSCSPISGHRSVSWYQQTPGQGLQFLFEYFSETQRNKGNFPGRFSGRQFSNSRSEMNVSTLELGDSALYLCASSVDGGGTEAFFGQGTRLTVV.

This chain joins TRBV4-2 and TRBJ1-1; D is perhaps TRBD1 (5 bases). CDR1 is LGHNA and CDR2 is YNFKEQ in the germline V gene. V gave up 2 bases and J gave up 2 bases, with 12 bases separating them. The CDR3 has 15 residues. CDR3 sequence reads: CASSQINRLNTEAFF. CDR3 DNA: TGTGCCAGCAGCCAAATCAACAGGCTCAACACTGAAGCTTTCTTT.

The genes are TRBV7-2 and TRBJ1-1; tentative D call: TRBD1 (6 bases). CDR1 is SGHTA, CDR2 FQGNSA, per germline. The CDR3 has 15 amino acids. The V end lost 1 base, the J end lost 4 bases, and 13 bases lay between the germline ends. The CDR3 here is CASSLEWQGPTEAFF. The CDR3 DNA follows: TGTGCCAGCAGCTTAGAATGGCAGGGGCCCACTGAAGCTTTCTTT.

This clone was counted only a few times. The CDR3 reads CASGRGGLYEQYF. DNA for the CDR3: TGTGCCAGCGGGCGGGGGGGACTCTACGAGCAGTACTTC. This chain connects TRBV28 to TRBJ2-7; 9 bases align to TRBD2. The CDR3 runs 13 residues. V shed 8 bases and J 3 bases; nucleotides not matched to a gene: 5. Germline loops: CDR1 MDHEN, CDR2 SYDVKM.

This clone has a single count. This chain uses TRBV7-9 with TRBJ2-7, with 8 bases matching TRBD2. The CDR3 runs to 13 residues. Per germline, CDR1 SEHNR and CDR2 FQNEAQ (reference sequence). V gave up 9 bases and J gave up 4 bases; unmatched junction bases: 8. In DNA, the CDR3 is TGTGCCAGTTCGGAGGCGGGAGGTTACGAGCAGTACTTC. Its protein is CASSEAGGYEQYF.

This clone was recorded only once. J is TRBJ1-1 and V is TRBV9; D is unclear. Germline loops: CDR1 SGDLS, CDR2 YYNGEE. Trimming stripped 0 bases from V and 2 bases from J, with 8 bases between. The CDR3 loop spans 14 amino acids. The CDR3 sequence is CASSVDPLNTEAFF. The CDR3 DNA reads as TGTGCCAGCAGCGTAGATCCCCTAAACACTGAAGCTTTCTTT.

This chain connects TRBV19 to TRBJ2-3; 8 nucleotides line up with TRBD2. V lost 3 bases, J lost 0 bases, and 11 bases stayed unmatched. CDR1 LNHDA and CDR2 SQIVND come from the germline V gene (reference sequence). The CDR3 extends over 18 amino acids. The CDR3 region has the DNA TGTGCCAGTAGTATTAAGGGAGAACTAGCGGCGAGCACAGATACGCAGTATTTT. Translating it yields CASSIKGELAASTDTQYF.

The chain carries TRBV7-3 and TRBJ2-7; 15 bases are shared with TRBD2. The J call is doubtful: the DNA matches TRBJ2-1 better. CDR3 size: 16 residues. The germline CDR1 and CDR2 sequences are SGHTA and FQGTGA. CDR3 protein: CASSPNGLAGGGEQFF. CDR3 nucleotide sequence: TGTGCCAGCAGCCCGAACGGACTAGCGGGAGGGGGTGAGCAGTTCTTC.

This chain links TRBV6-1 with TRBJ1-5; D not resolved. Germline V lookup: CDR1 MNHNS, CDR2 SASEGT. The CDR3 has 11 amino acids. V was pared by 3 bases and J by 8 bases, with 5 bases between. The CDR3 bases are TGTGCCAGCAGTGACGCGGAGCCCCAGCATTTT. Translation gives CASSDAEPQHF.

The rearrangement joins TRBV29-1 to TRBJ2-3, with D unresolved. This CDR3 region has 13 residues. V was trimmed by 4 bases and J by 2 bases, leaving 10 bases between them. Germline V gives CDR1 SQVTM, CDR2 ANQGSEA. The CDR3 here is CSVASRYTDTQYF. CDR3 DNA: TGCAGCGTTGCATCGCGCTACACAGATACGCAGTATTTT.

This clone was counted a few times. The rearrangement uses TRBV5-1 and TRBJ2-5; a possible D gene is TRBD1 (6 bases). Germline lookup yields CDR1 SGHRS and CDR2 YFSETQ. V lost 2 bases and J 4 bases, leaving 12 bases between the germline ends. The CDR3 totals 14 residues. In DNA form, the CDR3 reads TGCGCCAGCAGCTTCGACAGGACCTCAGAGACCCAGTACTTC. Translated, it gives CASSFDRTSETQYF.

This clone turned up a few times. The rearrangement links TRBV5-6 to TRBJ2-2; TRBD2 matches 9 bases. This CDR3 has 17 residues. Germline trimming cut 1 base from V and 4 bases from J; bases unmatched to any gene: 8. Germline V gene lookup returns CDR1 SGHDT and CDR2 YYEEEE. DNA of the CDR3: TGTGCCAGCAGCTTGTTGGGTCTAGCGGGGCGCACCGGGGAGCTGTTTTTT. This translates into CASSLLGLAGRTGELFF.

This clone was found a few times. The V call is TRBV7-8, the J call TRBJ1-4; D call uncertain. CDR3 length equals 15 residues. V dropped 0 bases and J dropped 8 bases, with 13 bases sitting between them. CDR1 and CDR2 from the germline V gene are SGHVS and FQNEAQ. The CDR3 DNA sequence: TGTGCCAGCAGCTTAGCCGGGGTACCCATGGAAAAACTGTTTTTT. It yields the protein CASSLAGVPMEKLFF.

The chain is built from TRBV11-3 and TRBJ1-3; D call uncertain. CDR1 and CDR2 from the germline V gene are SGHNT and YENEEA. The CDR3 totals 10 residues. The CDR3 DNA sequence: TGTTCGGTGGCTGGAAACACCATATATTTT. Amino acid sequence: CSVAGNTIYF.

The chain employs TRBV7-2 and TRBJ1-6; D remains unclear. The CDR3 sequence is 15 residues long. Germline V CDR1 and CDR2: SGHTA, FQGNSA. With 1 base removed from V and 8 bases from J, the gap between germline ends came to 12 bases. The CDR3 spells CASSLVAGMDSPLHF. DNA of the CDR3: TGTGCCAGCAGCTTAGTAGCGGGGATGGATTCACCCCTCCACTTT.